This is a list of T cell receptor beta chains from one sample in a study of blood T cell repertoires in COVID-19. The protocol was immunoSEQ multiplex PCR, while the TCRdb copy is restricted to in-frame clones and leaves out a portion. The repertoire holds 200,000 to 300,000 clones, with around nine tenths as singletons. The sequencing input was peripheral blood. All receptors derive from a woman aged 60 to 75 with COVID-19, enrolled during active disease. Each CDR3 is given with its conserved first and last residue.

TRBJ1-1,TRBV27,CASRRDRGFGTEAFF
TRBJ2-5,TRBV6-1,CASSEEVSGSRTQYF
TRBJ2-3,TRBV28,CASNPPSGGIDTQYF
TRBJ1-5,TRBV28,CASSQDRGRIRQPQHF
TRBJ2-2,TRBV18,CASSSRQGTNTGELFF
TRBJ2-1,TRBV7-2,CASSLEWGSGYEQFF
TRBJ2-7,TRBV4-1,CASSQGSGTGNYEQYF
TRBJ2-5,TRBV19,CASSISAGGEKTQYF
TRBJ2-1,TRBV4-2,CASSPYHLAGGPLGHEQFF
TRBJ2-3,TRBV2,CASSEWGGTPDTQYF
TRBJ2-2,TRBV28,CASMGVNTGELFF